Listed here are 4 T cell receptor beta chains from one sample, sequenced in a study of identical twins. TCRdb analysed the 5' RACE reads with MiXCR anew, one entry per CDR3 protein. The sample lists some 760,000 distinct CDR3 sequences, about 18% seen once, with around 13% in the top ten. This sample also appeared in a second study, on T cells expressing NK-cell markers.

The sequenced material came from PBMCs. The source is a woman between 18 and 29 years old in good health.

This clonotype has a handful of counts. In DNA, the CDR3 is TGCAGCGCCCCTGGTCGGACTAGCAGGGGGGAGACCCAGTACTTC. This gives the protein CSAPGRTSRGETQYF. V is TRBV29-1 and J is TRBJ2-5; D is perhaps TRBD2 (8 bases). Germline V gene lookup returns CDR1 SQVTM and CDR2 ANQGSEA. This CDR3 is 15 amino acids long. Trimming removed 7 bases from V and 5 bases from J, with 23 bases in between.

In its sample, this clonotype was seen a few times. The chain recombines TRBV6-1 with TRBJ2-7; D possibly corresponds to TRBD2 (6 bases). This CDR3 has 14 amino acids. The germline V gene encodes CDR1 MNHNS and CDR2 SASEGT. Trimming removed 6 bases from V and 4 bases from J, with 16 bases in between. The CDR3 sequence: CASSPTRGRYEQYF. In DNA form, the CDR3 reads TGTGCCAGCAGCCCTACCCGGGGGAGGTACGAGCAGTACTTC.

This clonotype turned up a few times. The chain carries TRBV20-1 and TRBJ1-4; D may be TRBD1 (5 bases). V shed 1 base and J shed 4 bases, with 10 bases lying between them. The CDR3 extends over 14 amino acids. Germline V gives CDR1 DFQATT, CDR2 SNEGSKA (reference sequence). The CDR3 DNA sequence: TGCAGTGCTAGAGGGGGGGGGAATAATGAAAAACTGTTTTTT. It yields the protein CSARGGGNNEKLFF.

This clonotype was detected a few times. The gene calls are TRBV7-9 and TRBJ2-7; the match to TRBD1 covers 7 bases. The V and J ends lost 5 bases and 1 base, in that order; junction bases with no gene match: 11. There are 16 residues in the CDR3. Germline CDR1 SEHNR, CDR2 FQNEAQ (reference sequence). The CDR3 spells CASSNPQGKRSYEQYF. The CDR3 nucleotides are TGTGCCAGCAGCAACCCACAGGGGAAGCGGTCCTACGAGCAGTACTTC.